The TCR beta chain described here comes from a study of blood T cell repertoires in COVID-19. Methods used by the authors: Amplification of reference gene primers provided the estimated nucleated cell counts. The repertoire was sequenced with immunoSEQ multiplex PCR; TCRdb's copy has only in-frame clones and lacks some. The DNA was the basis for D and trimming; V, J and clone size are from that table. The sample carries 30,000 to 45,000 clones, around 85% recorded once. Germline loops: CDR1 SGHRS, CDR2 YFSETQ. The CDR3 totals 15 residues. The trim removed 4 bases at V and 4 bases at J, leaving 7 bases unmatched.

The V and J genes are TRBV5-1 and TRBJ1-4; TRBD1 agrees at 7 bases. The sequence came from an elderly man with active or convalescent COVID-19. What was sequenced was peripheral blood. As DNA, the CDR3 is TGCGCCAGCAGCCCGCCGGGACAGAATAATGAAAAACTGTTTTTT. It is translated as CASSPPGQNNEKLFF.